A single sample is the source of the 32 T cell receptor beta chains below, sequenced in a study of CD8 T cells in Susac syndrome. Random hexamers were used to reverse transcribe an amount of roughly 0.5 to 1 ug RNA. Using its own MiXCR run on the immunoSEQ multiplex PCR reads, TCRdb lists one record per CDR3 protein. The profile shows more than 200,000 distinct CDR3 sequences, roughly 93% of them singletons. Specimen: CD4+ T cells from PBMCs. The receptors were gathered from a human donor with multiple sclerosis.

The V gene is TRBV20-1, the J gene TRBJ1-2; D unclear. Germline V gene sequence: CDR1 DFQATT, CDR2 SNEGSKA (reference sequence). This CDR3 has 13 residues. Trimming took off 4 bases at V and 0 bases at J, with 9 bases between the two ends. CDR3 region: CSAIGRSNYGYTF. The CDR3, as DNA: TGCAGTGCTATAGGGAGATCTAACTATGGCTACACCTTC.

The chain joins TRBV30 to TRBJ1-1; 7 nucleotides match TRBD1. Per the germline V gene, CDR1 is GTSNPN and CDR2 is SVGIG (reference sequence). Germline trimming cut 8 bases from V and 6 bases from J; bases unmatched to any gene: 9. This CDR3 region has 12 residues. The CDR3 sequence is CAGNRGWAEAFF. The CDR3 DNA is TGTGCCGGAAACAGGGGTTGGGCTGAAGCTTTCTTT.

The chain is built from TRBV7-2 and TRBJ2-2; the match to TRBD2 covers 8 bases. The CDR3 is 14 amino acids. V dropped 3 bases and J dropped 6; count of bases not matched to a gene: 3. The germline V gene has CDR1 SGHTA and CDR2 FQGNSA. CDR3 in DNA: TGTGCCAGCAGCTTCAGCGGGGGTGCCGGGGAGCTGTTTTTT. Translating it yields CASSFSGGAGELFF.

The chain couples TRBV5-8 to TRBJ2-5; maybe TRBD1 (6 bases). The CDR3 sequence is 15 residues long. V was trimmed by 5 bases and J by 5 bases, leaving 19 bases between them. Germline loops: CDR1 SGHTS, CDR2 YDEGEE. This CDR3 reads CASRDPRTVKETQYF. The CDR3 coding sequence is TGTGCCAGCAGGGACCCGAGGACAGTGAAGGAGACCCAGTACTTC. The full variable domain, rest sourced from reference TRBV5-8 and TRBJ2-5, is EAGVTQSPTHLIKTRGQQATLRCSPISGHTSVYWYQQALGLGLQFLLWYDEGEERNRGNFPPRFSGRQFPNYSSELNVNALELEDSALYLCASRDPRTVKETQYFGPGTRLLVL.

The chain has TRBV28 and TRBJ2-7, with TRBD1 identical over 9 bases. Germline CDR1 is MDHEN and CDR2 is SYDVKM. CDR3 length equals 14 residues. V was clipped by 2 bases and J by 6 bases; unmatched bases: 5. CDR3 sequence: CASSLVETGGEQYF. The CDR3 nucleotides are TGTGCCAGCAGTTTAGTGGAGACAGGGGGCGAGCAGTACTTC.

This chain joins TRBV6-5 and TRBJ1-1; 10 positions agree with TRBD1. This CDR3 has 15 residues. The trim removed 2 bases at V and 1 base at J, leaving 1 base unmatched. Germline V lookup: CDR1 MNHEY, CDR2 SVGAGI. The CDR3 loop reads CASSYGDRGNTEAFF. The CDR3 coding sequence is TGTGCCAGCAGTTACGGGGACAGGGGGAACACTGAAGCTTTCTTT.

This chain joins TRBV6-4 and TRBJ1-2, with D possibly matching TRBD1 (5 bases). With 0 bases removed from V and 0 bases from J, the gap between germline ends came to 8 bases. CDR3 length: 15 residues. CDR1 and CDR2 from the germline V gene are MRHNA and SNTAGT. DNA for the CDR3: TGTGCCAGCAGTGACTCAGGGGCAGCTAACTATGGCTACACCTTC. It yields the protein CASSDSGAANYGYTF.

This clonotype has a handful of counts. The gene calls are TRBV6-2 or TRBV6-3 and TRBJ2-7, with 7 bases lining up with TRBD2. Losses at the gene ends were 2 bases for V and 3 bases for J; bases not matched to a gene: 1. This CDR3 has 13 amino acids. Germline-derived CDR1 and CDR2 are MNHEY and SVGEGT. The CDR3 is CASSYGRDYEQYF. CDR3 in DNA: TGTGCCAGCAGTTACGGGAGGGACTACGAGCAGTACTTC.

This chain joins TRBV2 and TRBJ2-7; D is possibly TRBD1 (6 bases). Germline V lookup: CDR1 SNHLY, CDR2 FYNNEI. The ends were cut back, 8 bases at V and 7 bases at J, with 18 bases in the middle. The CDR3 contains 13 residues. For the CDR3, the DNA is TGTGCCAGCGGGGCTACTTCTCAGGGGGAGCAGTACTTC. Amino acid sequence: CASGATSQGEQYF.

The chain links TRBV5-4 to TRBJ1-1; D is unclear. In germline, CDR1 is SGHNT, CDR2 YYREEE (reference sequence). V was pared by 2 bases and J by 1 base, with 9 bases between. The CDR3 loop spans 14 amino acids. The CDR3 DNA sequence: TGTGCCAGCAGCTTTTCACAGAAGAACACTGAAGCTTTCTTT. As protein: CASSFSQKNTEAFF.

The rearrangement uses TRBV14 and TRBJ2-3; no clear D gene. The CDR3 contains 15 residues. V was trimmed by 0 bases and J by 7 bases, leaving 14 bases between them. Germline lookup yields CDR1 SGHDN and CDR2 FVKESK. The chain's CDR3 is CASSQDPAPTNTQYF. As DNA, the CDR3 is TGTGCCAGCAGCCAAGATCCAGCCCCTACGAATACGCAGTATTTT.

For the CDR3, the DNA is TGTGCCAGTAGTATACAGGGGGCGCCCGGAAACACCATATATTTT. Translation: CASSIQGAPGNTIYF. The V gene is TRBV19, the J gene TRBJ1-3, with 8 bases identical to TRBD1. In germline, CDR1 is LNHDA, CDR2 SQIVND (reference sequence). With 2 bases clipped from V and 4 bases from J, the junction kept 4 bases outside the gene matches. This CDR3 is built from 15 residues.

This clonotype was found once. The genes are TRBV28 and TRBJ2-3; possible D gene TRBD2, 6 bases. Trimming took 7 bases from V and 6 from J, leaving 17 bases between them. This CDR3 has 14 amino acids. Germline loops: CDR1 MDHEN, CDR2 SYDVKM. In DNA form, the CDR3 reads TGTGCCAGCACGTTAGGAGGGAACGGGGATACGCAGTATTTT. Translation gives CASTLGGNGDTQYF. The full variable domain, with the rest looked up from reference TRBV28 and TRBJ2-3, is DVKVTQSSRYLVKRTGEKVFLECVQDMDHENMFWYRQDPGLGLRLIYFSYDVKMKEKGDIPEGYSVSREKKERFSLILESASTNQTSMYLCASTLGGNGDTQYFGPGTRLTVL.

V is TRBV11-3 and J is TRBJ2-4, with 16 bases that match TRBD2. Trimming removed 5 bases from V and 9 bases from J; junction bases left unmatched: 4. CDR1 is SGHNT, CDR2 YENEEA, per germline. This CDR3 contains 15 residues. CDR3 nucleotide sequence: TGTGCCAGCAGCCTAGGGACTAGCGGGAGGGGCATTCAGTACTTC. Translation gives CASSLGTSGRGIQYF.

V gene TRBV12-3 or TRBV12-4 combines with J gene TRBJ1-2; D is unclear. The CDR3 consists of 13 residues. The V and J ends lost 1 base and 6 bases respectively, with 9 bases between them. The CDR3 DNA is TGTGCCAGCAGTTTAGGCCCGCGCAATGGCTACACCTTC. This sequence encodes CASSLGPRNGYTF.

CDR3 DNA sequence: TGTGCCAGCAGCCAAGGACAGCCCTACGAGCAGTACTTC. It yields the protein CASSQGQPYEQYF. The chain uses TRBV7-6 and TRBJ2-7, with D possibly matching TRBD1 (6 bases). Germline lookup yields CDR1 SGHVS and CDR2 FNYEAQ. The CDR3 runs to 13 residues. Trimming pared 5 bases from V and 2 bases from J, leaving 10 bases between.

V gene TRBV5-1 combines with J gene TRBJ2-1; D gene unclear. V gave up 1 base and J gave up 1 base, with 9 bases separating them. Germline V lookup: CDR1 SGHRS, CDR2 YFSETQ. The CDR3 consists of 15 residues. As DNA, the CDR3 is TGCGCCAGCAGCTTGAGTCTACAGTCCTACAATGAGCAGTTCTTC. Translated, it gives CASSLSLQSYNEQFF. The full variable domain, its missing parts supplied by reference TRBV5-1 and TRBJ2-1, is KAGVTQTPRYLIKTRGQQVTLSCSPISGHRSVSWYQQTPGQGLQFLFEYFSETQRNKGNFPGRFSGRQFSNSRSEMNVSTLELGDSALYLCASSLSLQSYNEQFFGPGTRLTVL.

The CDR3 nucleotides read TGTGCCAGCTCACCACCTTTCCAGCGGGGGACCAACAATGAGCAGTTCTTC. Translated, it gives CASSPPFQRGTNNEQFF. V and J are TRBV18 and TRBJ2-1; 8 nucleotides line up with TRBD2. Germline V CDR1 and CDR2: KGHSH, LQKENI. V shed 0 bases, J shed 5 bases, and the junction held 9 bases outside the gene matches. The CDR3 is 17 residues long. The full variable domain, completed using reference TRBV18 and TRBJ2-1, is NAGVMQNPRHLVRRRGQEARLRCSPMKGHSHVYWYRQLPEEGLKFMVYLQKENIIDESGMPKERFSAEFPKEGPSILRIQQVVRGDSAAYFCASSPPFQRGTNNEQFFGPGTRLTVL.

The genes are TRBV9 and TRBJ2-3, with D unclear. Germline V gene lookup returns CDR1 SGDLS and CDR2 YYNGEE. There are 14 residues in the CDR3. The V end lost 0 bases, the J end lost 3 bases, and 8 bases lay between the germline ends. The CDR3 DNA is TGTGCCAGCAGCGTAGGGGTCCAGACAGATACGCAGTATTTT. This translates into CASSVGVQTDTQYF.

The V call is TRBV11-2, the J call TRBJ2-3, with D possibly TRBD2 on 7 matching bases. With 2 bases removed from V and 4 bases from J, the gap between germline ends came to 16 bases. In germline, CDR1 is SGHAT, CDR2 FQNNGV. This CDR3 comprises 16 residues. For the CDR3, the DNA is TGTGCCAGCAGCTTAAGGGGCGGGGGCATCGCAGATACGCAGTATTTT. This codes for CASSLRGGGIADTQYF.

The CDR3 reads CSDPGQSEQETQYF. The CDR3 DNA reads as TGCAGCGACCCCGGACAGTCCGAACAAGAGACCCAGTACTTC. This chain uses TRBV29-1 with TRBJ2-5, with a possible D match to TRBD1 (6 bases). The CDR3 spans 14 residues. V gave up 7 bases and J gave up 2 bases, with 17 bases separating them. Germline V gene sequence: CDR1 SQVTM, CDR2 ANQGSEA.

The gene calls are TRBV29-1 and TRBJ2-7; 9 nucleotides match TRBD2. The V segment lost 6 bases and the J segment 5 bases; nucleotides outside the gene matches: 11. The germline V gene has CDR1 SQVTM and CDR2 ANQGSEA. The CDR3 totals 14 residues. In DNA form, the CDR3 reads TGCAGCGTGACAAGGGCTAGCGGGACCCACGAGCAGTACGTC. Protein: CSVTRASGTHEQYV.

V usage is TRBV2 and J usage is TRBJ2-5, with 8 bases that match TRBD1. The CDR3 runs 17 residues. Trimming took 7 bases from V and 2 from J; bases not matched to a gene: 15. Germline loops: CDR1 SNHLY, CDR2 FYNNEI. In nucleotides, the CDR3 is TGTGCCAGCAAAGGAACTCGACCGGGACAGGCGCAAGAGACCCAGTACTTC. This gives the protein CASKGTRPGQAQETQYF. The variable domain in full, completed from reference TRBV2 and TRBJ2-5, reads EPEVTQTPSHQVTQMGQEVILRCVPISNHLYFYWYRQILGQKVEFLVSFYNNEISEKSEIFDDQFSVERPDGSNFTLKIRSTKLEDSAMYFCASKGTRPGQAQETQYFGPGTRLLVL.

The gene calls are TRBV19 and TRBJ1-1, with TRBD1 matching over 7 bases. CDR1 is LNHDA, CDR2 SQIVND, per germline (reference sequence). The ends lost 8 bases at V and 4 bases at J; junction bases unmatched: 10. This CDR3 is 14 amino acids long. The DNA for the CDR3 is TGTGCCAGTCTAGAACAGGGGATGGGCACTGAAGCTTTCTTT. Translated: CASLEQGMGTEAFF.

The chain employs TRBV20-1 and TRBJ1-6, with D unclear. The germline V gene has CDR1 DFQATT and CDR2 SNEGSKA (reference sequence). Deletions cut 3 bases from V and 0 bases from J, with 12 bases between. CDR3 length: 16 residues. CDR3 nucleotides: TGCAGTGCTAGGCATGGGCGAAGCTCCTATAATTCACCCCTCCACTTT. Protein product: CSARHGRSSYNSPLHF.

The V call is TRBV12-3 or TRBV12-4, the J call TRBJ2-2; D possibly matches TRBD1 or TRBD2 (5 bases each). The V and J ends lost 2 bases and 1 base respectively, with 14 bases between them. The CDR3 sequence is 17 residues long. CDR3 nucleotide sequence: TGTGCCAGCAGTTTATGGTTTTGGGGGTTGAACACCGGGGAGCTGTTTTTT. Translated, it gives CASSLWFWGLNTGELFF.

This sequence joins TRBV5-1 and TRBJ1-2; 10 bases are shared with TRBD1. The germline V gene encodes CDR1 SGHRS and CDR2 YFSETQ. The CDR3 runs to 15 residues. Losses at the gene ends were 4 bases for V and 2 bases for J; bases not matched to a gene: 5. CDR3 nucleotide sequence: TGCGCCAGCAGCGGAGACAGGGGGCGCAACTATGGCTACACCTTC. This sequence encodes CASSGDRGRNYGYTF.

V usage is TRBV5-6 and J usage is TRBJ1-5, with 7 bases identical to TRBD1. Unmatched junction bases numbered 3, after V lost 2 bases and J lost 1 base. This CDR3 has 15 residues. Looked up from germline, CDR1 is SGHDT and CDR2 is YYEEEE. The CDR3 loop is CASSFMTGSNQPQHF. CDR3 DNA: TGTGCCAGCAGCTTCATGACAGGGAGCAATCAGCCCCAGCATTTT.

This clonotype is a singleton in its sample. The genes are TRBV6-5 and TRBJ2-1; 7 bases map to TRBD1. V was pared by 8 bases and J by 2 bases, with 6 bases of the junction left unmatched. The germline CDR1 and CDR2 sequences are MNHEY and SVGAGI. The CDR3 spans 14 residues. CDR3 sequence (DNA): TGTGCCAGCGCTAGACAGGGCCCCTACAATGAGCAGTTCTTC. This encodes CASARQGPYNEQFF.

The V gene is TRBV6-1, the J gene TRBJ1-5; maybe TRBD1 (6 bases). Germline CDR1 reads MNHNS; CDR2 reads SASEGT. The V and J ends lost 9 bases and 1 base respectively, with 16 bases between them. The CDR3 sequence is 15 residues long. The CDR3, as DNA: TGTGCCAGTGGACGGACAGTCTGGAGCAATCAGCCCCAGCATTTT. Translation gives CASGRTVWSNQPQHF.

The chain has TRBV21-1 and TRBJ2-3; TRBD2, the D gene given by the table, was not confirmed from the DNA. TRBV21-1 is an annotated pseudogene. This CDR3 spans 15 amino acids. The CDR3 loop reads CASKVHSSSTDTQYF. Written as DNA, the CDR3 is TGTGCCAGCAAAGTCCACTCTTCTAGCACAGATACGCAGTATTTT.

This rearrangement joins TRBV7-9 to TRBJ2-7; D not resolved. Per germline, CDR1 SEHNR and CDR2 FQNEAQ (reference sequence). The CDR3 runs to 13 residues. Trimming left V 1 base short and J 7 bases short, with 11 bases between. The CDR3 region has the DNA TGTGCCAGCAGCTTAGAAGGGCTGAGTGAGCAGTACGTC. Translating gives CASSLEGLSEQYV.